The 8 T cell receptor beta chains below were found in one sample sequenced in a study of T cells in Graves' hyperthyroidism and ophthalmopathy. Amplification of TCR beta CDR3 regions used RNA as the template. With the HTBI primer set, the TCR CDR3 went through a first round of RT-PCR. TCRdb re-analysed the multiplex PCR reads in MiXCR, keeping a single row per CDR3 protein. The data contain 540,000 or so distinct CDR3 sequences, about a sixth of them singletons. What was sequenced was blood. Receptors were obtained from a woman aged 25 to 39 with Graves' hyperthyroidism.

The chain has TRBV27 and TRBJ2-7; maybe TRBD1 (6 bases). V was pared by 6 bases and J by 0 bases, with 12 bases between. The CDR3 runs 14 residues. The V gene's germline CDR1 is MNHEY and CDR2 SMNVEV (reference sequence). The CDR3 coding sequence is TGTGCCAGCAGCCCTGAAGGGGGCTCCTACGAGCAGTACTTC. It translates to CASSPEGGSYEQYF.

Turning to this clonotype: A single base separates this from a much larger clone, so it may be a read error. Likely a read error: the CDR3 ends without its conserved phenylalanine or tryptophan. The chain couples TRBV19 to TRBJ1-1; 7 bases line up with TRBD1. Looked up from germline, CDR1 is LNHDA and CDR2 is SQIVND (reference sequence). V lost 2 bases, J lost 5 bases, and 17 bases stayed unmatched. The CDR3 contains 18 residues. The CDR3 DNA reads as TGTGCCAGTAGTATATTCGAACAGGGGACCCTCAGGTTGACTGAAGCTTTCCTT. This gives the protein CASSIFEQGTLRLTEAFL.

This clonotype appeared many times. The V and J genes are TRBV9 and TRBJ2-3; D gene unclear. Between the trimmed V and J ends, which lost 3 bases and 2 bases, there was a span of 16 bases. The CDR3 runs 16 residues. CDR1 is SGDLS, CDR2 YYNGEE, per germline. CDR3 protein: CASSGSGGPTTDTQYF. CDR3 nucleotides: TGTGCCAGCAGCGGTAGTGGCGGTCCCACCACAGATACGCAGTATTTT.

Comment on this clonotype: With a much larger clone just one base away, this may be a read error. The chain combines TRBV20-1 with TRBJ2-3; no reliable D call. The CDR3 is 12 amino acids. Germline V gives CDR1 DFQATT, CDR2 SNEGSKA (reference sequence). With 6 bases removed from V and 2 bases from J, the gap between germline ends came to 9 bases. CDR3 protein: CSAVGNTDTQYF. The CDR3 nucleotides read TGCAGTGCGGTGGGGAACACAGATACGCAGTATTTT.

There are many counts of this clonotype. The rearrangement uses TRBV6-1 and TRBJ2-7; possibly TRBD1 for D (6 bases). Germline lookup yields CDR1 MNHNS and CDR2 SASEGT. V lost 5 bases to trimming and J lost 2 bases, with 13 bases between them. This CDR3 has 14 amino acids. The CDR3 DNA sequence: TGTGCCAGCAGTTCACCGGGACAAGCCTACGAGCAGTACTTC. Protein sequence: CASSSPGQAYEQYF.

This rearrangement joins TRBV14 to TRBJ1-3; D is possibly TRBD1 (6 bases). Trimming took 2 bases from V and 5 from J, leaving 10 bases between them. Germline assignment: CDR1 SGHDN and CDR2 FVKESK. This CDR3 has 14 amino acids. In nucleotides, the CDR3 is TGTGCCAGCAGCCAATCAGGGGCACGAAACACCATATATTTT. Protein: CASSQSGARNTIYF.

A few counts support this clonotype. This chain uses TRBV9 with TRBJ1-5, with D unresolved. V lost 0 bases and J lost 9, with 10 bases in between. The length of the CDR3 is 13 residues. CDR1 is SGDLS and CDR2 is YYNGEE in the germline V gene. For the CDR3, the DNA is TGTGCCAGCAGCGTAGAAGGTCGAGGGCCCCAGCATTTT. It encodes CASSVEGRGPQHF.

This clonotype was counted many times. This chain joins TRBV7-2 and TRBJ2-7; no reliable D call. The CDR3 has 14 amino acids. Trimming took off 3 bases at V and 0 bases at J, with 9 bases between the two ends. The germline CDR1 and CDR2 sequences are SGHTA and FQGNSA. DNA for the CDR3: TGTGCCAGCAGCTTTAGGGCACACTCCTACGAGCAGTACTTC. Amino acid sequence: CASSFRAHSYEQYF.